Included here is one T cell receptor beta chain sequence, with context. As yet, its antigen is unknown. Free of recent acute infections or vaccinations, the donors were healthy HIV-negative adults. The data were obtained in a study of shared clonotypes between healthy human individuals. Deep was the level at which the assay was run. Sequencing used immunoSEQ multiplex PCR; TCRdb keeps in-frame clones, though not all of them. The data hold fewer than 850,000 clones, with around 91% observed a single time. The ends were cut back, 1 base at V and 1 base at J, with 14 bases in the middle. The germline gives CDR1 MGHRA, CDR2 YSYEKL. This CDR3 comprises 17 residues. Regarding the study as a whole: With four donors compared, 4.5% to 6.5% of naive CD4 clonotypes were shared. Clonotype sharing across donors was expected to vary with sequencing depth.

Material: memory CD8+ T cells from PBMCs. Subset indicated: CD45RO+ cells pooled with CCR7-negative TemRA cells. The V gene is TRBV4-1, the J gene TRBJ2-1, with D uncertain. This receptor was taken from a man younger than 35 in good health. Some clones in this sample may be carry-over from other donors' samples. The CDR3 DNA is TGCGCCAGCAGCCAAGGGCCCCCGTGGGGTTCCTACAATGAGCAGTTCTTC. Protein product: CASSQGPPWGSYNEQFF.